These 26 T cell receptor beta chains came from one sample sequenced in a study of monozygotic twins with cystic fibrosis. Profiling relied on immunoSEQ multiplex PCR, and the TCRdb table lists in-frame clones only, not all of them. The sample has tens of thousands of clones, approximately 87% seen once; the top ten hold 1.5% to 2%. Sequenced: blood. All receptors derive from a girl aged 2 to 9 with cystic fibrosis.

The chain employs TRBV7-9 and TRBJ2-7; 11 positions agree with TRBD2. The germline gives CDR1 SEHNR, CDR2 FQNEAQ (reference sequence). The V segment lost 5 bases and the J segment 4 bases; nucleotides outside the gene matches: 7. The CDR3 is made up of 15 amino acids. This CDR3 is CASSKPTSGGYEQYF. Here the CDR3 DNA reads TGTGCCAGCAGCAAACCCACTAGCGGGGGATACGAGCAGTACTTC. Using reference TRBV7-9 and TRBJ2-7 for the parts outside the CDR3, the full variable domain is DTGVSQNPRHKITKRGQNVTFRCDPISEHNRLYWYRQTLGQGPEFLTYFQNEAQLEKSRLLSDRFSAERPKGSFSTLEIQRTEQGDSAMYLCASSKPTSGGYEQYFGPGTRLTVT.

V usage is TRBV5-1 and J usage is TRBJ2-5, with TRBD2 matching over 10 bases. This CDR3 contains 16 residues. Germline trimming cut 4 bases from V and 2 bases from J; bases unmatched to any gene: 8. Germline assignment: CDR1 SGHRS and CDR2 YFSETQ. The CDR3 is CASSRNPSGGQETQYF. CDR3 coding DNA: TGCGCCAGCAGCCGGAACCCTAGCGGGGGTCAAGAGACCCAGTACTTC.

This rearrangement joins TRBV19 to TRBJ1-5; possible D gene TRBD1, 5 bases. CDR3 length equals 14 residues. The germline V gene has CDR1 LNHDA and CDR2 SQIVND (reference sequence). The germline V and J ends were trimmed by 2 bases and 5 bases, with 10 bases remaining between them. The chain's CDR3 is CASSIRGRYQPQHF. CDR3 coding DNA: TGTGCCAGTAGTATAAGGGGCCGTTATCAGCCCCAGCATTTT.

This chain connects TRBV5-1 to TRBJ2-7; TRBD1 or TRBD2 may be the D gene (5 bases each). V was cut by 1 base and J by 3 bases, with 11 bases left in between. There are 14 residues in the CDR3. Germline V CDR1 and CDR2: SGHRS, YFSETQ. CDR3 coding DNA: TGCGCCAGCAGCTTGTCCGGGGCCCTCTACGAGCAGTACTTC. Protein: CASSLSGALYEQYF.

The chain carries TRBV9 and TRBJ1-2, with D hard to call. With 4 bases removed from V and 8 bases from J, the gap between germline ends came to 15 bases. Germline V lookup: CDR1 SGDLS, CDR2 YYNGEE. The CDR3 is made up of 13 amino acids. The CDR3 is CASSYLPGSGYTF. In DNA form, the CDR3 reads TGTGCCAGCAGCTACCTGCCGGGGTCGGGCTACACCTTC.

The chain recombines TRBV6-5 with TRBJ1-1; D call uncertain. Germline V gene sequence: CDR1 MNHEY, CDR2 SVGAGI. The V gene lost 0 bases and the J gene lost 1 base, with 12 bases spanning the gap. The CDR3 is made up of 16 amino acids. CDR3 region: CASSYSRAGQNTEAFF. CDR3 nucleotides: TGTGCCAGCAGTTACTCCCGGGCAGGTCAGAACACTGAAGCTTTCTTT.

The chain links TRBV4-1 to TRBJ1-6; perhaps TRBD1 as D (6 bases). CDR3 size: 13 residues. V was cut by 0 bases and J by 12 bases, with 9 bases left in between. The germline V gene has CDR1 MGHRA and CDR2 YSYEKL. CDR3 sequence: CASSQDGQLPLHF. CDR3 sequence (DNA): TGCGCCAGCAGCCAAGACGGACAGTTACCCCTCCACTTT.

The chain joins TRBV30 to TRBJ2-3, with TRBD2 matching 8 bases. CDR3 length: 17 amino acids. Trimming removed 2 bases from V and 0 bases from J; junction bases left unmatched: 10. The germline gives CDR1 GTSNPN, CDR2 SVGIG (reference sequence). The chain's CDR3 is CAWSRSITGGSTDTQYF. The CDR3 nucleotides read TGTGCCTGGAGTCGGAGCATAACGGGGGGGAGCACAGATACGCAGTATTTT. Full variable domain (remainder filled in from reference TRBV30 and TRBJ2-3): SQTIHQWPATLVQPVGSPLSLECTVEGTSNPNLYWYRQAAGRGLQLLFYSVGIGQISSEVPQNLSASRPQDRQFILSSKKLLLSDSGFYLCAWSRSITGGSTDTQYFGPGTRLTVL.

CDR3 nucleotides: TGTGCCAGCAGTTCCCTGGGCGGGGTCTCCTACAATGAGCAGTTCTTC. Its translation is CASSSLGGVSYNEQFF. The V and J genes are TRBV6-5 and TRBJ2-1; tentatively, D is TRBD2 (6 bases). In germline, CDR1 is MNHEY, CDR2 SVGAGI. The CDR3 is made up of 16 amino acids. Trimming took 4 bases from V and 0 from J, leaving 13 bases between them.

Here the CDR3 reads CASSPSGGWTDTQYF. The CDR3 coding sequence is TGTGCCAGCAGCCCTAGCGGGGGATGGACAGATACGCAGTATTTT. V gene TRBV13 combines with J gene TRBJ2-3, with 10 bases that match TRBD2. This CDR3 has 15 amino acids. Losses at the gene ends were 5 bases for V and 3 bases for J; bases not matched to a gene: 5. Per germline, CDR1 PRHDT and CDR2 FYEKMQ (reference sequence).

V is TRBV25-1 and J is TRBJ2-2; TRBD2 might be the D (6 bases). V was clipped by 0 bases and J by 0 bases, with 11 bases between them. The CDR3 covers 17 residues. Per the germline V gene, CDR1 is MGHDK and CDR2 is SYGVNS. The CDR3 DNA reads TGTGCCAGCAGTGAATACGGCGGGGCTTCGAACACCGGGGAGCTGTTTTTT. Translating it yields CASSEYGGASNTGELFF.

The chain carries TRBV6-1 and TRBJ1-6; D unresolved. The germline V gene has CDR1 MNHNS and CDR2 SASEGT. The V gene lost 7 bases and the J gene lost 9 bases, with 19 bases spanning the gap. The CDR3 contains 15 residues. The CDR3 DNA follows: TGTGCCAGCAAAAGACCGGCCCTCAATAGTTCACCCCTCCACTTT. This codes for CASKRPALNSSPLHF.

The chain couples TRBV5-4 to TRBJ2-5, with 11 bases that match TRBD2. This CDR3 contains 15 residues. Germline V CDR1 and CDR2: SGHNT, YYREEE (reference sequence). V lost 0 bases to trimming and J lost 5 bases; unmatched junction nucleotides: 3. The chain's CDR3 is CASSLVSGGAETQYF. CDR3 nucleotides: TGTGCCAGCAGCTTGGTTAGCGGGGGGGCCGAGACCCAGTACTTC. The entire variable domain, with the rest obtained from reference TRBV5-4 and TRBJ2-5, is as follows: ETGVTQSPTHLIKTRGQQVTLRCSSQSGHNTVSWYQQALGQGPQFIFQYYREEENGRGNFPPRFSGLQFPNYSSELNVNALELDDSALYLCASSLVSGGAETQYFGPGTRLLVL.

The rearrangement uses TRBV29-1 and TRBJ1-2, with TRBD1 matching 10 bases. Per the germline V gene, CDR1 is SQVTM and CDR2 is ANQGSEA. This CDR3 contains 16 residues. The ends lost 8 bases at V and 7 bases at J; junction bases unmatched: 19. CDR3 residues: CSSDNPARTGGSGYTF. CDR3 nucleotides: TGCAGCTCAGATAATCCGGCCCGGACAGGGGGAAGTGGCTACACCTTC.

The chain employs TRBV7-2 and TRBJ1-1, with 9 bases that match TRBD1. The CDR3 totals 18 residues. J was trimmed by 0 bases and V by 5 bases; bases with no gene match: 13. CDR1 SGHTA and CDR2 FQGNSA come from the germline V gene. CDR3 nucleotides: TGTGCCAGCAGCGTTTCCTCGGGACAGGGAGGACTGAACACTGAAGCTTTCTTT. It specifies CASSVSSGQGGLNTEAFF.

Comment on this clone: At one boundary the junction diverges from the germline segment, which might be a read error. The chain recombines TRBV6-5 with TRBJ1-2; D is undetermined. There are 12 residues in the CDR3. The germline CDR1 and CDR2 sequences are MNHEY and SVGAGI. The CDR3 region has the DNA TGTGCCAGCAGTTACCCCAGGTGGGATGGTGGGTTC. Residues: CASSYPRWDGGF.

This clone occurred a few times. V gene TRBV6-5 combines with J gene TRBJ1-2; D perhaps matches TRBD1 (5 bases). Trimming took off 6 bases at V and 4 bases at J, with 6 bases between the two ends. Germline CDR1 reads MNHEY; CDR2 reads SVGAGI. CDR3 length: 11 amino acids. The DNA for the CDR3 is TGTGCCAGCAGGAGGGGCTATGGCTACACCTTC. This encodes CASRRGYGYTF.

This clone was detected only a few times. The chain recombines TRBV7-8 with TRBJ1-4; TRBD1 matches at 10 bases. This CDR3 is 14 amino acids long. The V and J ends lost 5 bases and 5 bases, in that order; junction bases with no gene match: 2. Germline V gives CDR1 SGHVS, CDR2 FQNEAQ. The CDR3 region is CASSRTGGNEKLFF. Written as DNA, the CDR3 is TGTGCCAGCAGCCGGACAGGGGGAAATGAAAAACTGTTTTTT.

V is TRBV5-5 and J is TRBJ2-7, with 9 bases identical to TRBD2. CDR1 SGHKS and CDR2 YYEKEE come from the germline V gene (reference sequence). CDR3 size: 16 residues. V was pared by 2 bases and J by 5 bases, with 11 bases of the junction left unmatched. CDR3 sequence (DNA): TGTGCCAGCAGCTTCCCCCGTAGCGGGGGACGTAACGAGCAGTACTTC. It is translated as CASSFPRSGGRNEQYF.

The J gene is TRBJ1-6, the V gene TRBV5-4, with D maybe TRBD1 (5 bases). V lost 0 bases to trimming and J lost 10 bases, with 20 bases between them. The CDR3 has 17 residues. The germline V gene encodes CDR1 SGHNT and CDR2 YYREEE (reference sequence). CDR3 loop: CASSLASGTSGRSPLHF. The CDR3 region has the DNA TGTGCCAGCAGCTTGGCTTCCGGGACCTCGGGTCGCTCACCCCTCCACTTT.

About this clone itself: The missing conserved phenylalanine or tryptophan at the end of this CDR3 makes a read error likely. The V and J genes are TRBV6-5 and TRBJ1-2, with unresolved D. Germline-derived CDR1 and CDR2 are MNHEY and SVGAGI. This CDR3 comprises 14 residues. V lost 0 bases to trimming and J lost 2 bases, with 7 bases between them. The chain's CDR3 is CASSYSSGNYGYTL. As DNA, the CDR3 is TGTGCCAGCAGTTACTCGTCGGGGAACTATGGCTACACCCTC.

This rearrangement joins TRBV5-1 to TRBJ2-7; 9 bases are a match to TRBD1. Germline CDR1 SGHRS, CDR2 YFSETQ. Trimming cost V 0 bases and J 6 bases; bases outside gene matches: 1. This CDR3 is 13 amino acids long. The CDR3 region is CASSLDRGREQYF. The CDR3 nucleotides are TGCGCCAGCAGCTTGGACAGGGGGCGCGAGCAGTACTTC.

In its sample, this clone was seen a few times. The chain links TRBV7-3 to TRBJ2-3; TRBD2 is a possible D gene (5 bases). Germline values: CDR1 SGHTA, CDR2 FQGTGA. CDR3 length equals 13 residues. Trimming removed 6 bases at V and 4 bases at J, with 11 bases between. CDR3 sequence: CASSLDGADTQYF. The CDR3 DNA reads TGTGCCAGCAGTTTGGACGGGGCAGATACGCAGTATTTT.

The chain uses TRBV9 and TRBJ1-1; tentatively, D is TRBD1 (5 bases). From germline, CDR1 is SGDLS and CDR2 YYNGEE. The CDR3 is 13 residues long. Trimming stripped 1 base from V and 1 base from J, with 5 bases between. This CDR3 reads CASSVRGNTEAFF. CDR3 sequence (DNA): TGTGCCAGCAGCGTAAGGGGGAACACTGAAGCTTTCTTT. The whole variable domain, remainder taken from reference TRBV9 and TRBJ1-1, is DSGVTQTPKHLITATGQRVTLRCSPRSGDLSVYWYQQSLDQGLQFLIQYYNGEERAKGNILERFSAQQFPDLHSELNLSSLELGDSALYFCASSVRGNTEAFFGQGTRLTVV.

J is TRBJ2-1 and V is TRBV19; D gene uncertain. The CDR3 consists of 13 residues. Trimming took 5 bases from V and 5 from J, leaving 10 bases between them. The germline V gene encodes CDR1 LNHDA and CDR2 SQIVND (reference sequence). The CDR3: CASSLLVHNEQFF. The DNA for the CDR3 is TGTGCCAGTAGTCTCCTGGTACACAATGAGCAGTTCTTC.

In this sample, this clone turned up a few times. This CDR3 is CASSRGLAGGAEQYF. The DNA for the CDR3 is TGTGCCAGCAGCCGCGGACTAGCGGGGGGTGCGGAGCAGTACTTC. This chain links TRBV7-2 with TRBJ2-7; 14 nucleotides match TRBD2. Germline V gene data show CDR1 as SGHTA and CDR2 as FQGNSA. The junction had 7 bases not matched to a gene; V was cut back by 5 bases and J by 7 bases. The CDR3 totals 15 residues.